This is a list of T cell receptor beta chains from one sample in a study of blood T cell repertoires in COVID-19. Clones were sequenced by immunoSEQ multiplex PCR, and TCRdb holds only the in-frame ones, with some missing. The data show 80,000 or so clones, 75% to 85% seen once. Sequences were obtained from peripheral blood. The receptors originated from a woman aged 70-85 years with acute or convalescent COVID-19. Each CDR3 is given with its conserved first and last residue. Each record gives: J gene, V gene, clone size, D gene, CDR3 DNA, CDR3 protein. A D gene is named only where the DNA matches it firmly. The listing skips clone size in some rows; elsewhere it reads once, few, many or a size class.

>TRBJ2-2|TRBV6-5|-|-
TGTGCCAGCACACAGGGCACCGGGGAGCTGTTTTTT
CASTQGTGELFF
>TRBJ1-5|TRBV20-1|-|-
TGCAGTGCTAGTCGGGGGAGCAATCAGCCCCAGCATTTT
CSASRGSNQPQHF
>TRBJ1-3|TRBV19|-|-
TGTGCCAGTAGTATTAGTCGATCCGTTTTCTCTGGAAACACCATATATTTT
CASSISRSVFSGNTIYF
>TRBJ2-2|TRBV3-1/TRBV3-2|few|-
TGTGCCAGCAGCCACGCGGGCCAGGTTCCCACCGGGGAGCTGTTTTTT
CASSHAGQVPTGELFF
>TRBJ2-2|TRBV2|once|TRBD2
TGTGCCAGCAGTGTTGACGGGGGGGCAACCGGGGAGCTGTTTTTT
CASSVDGGATGELFF
>TRBJ2-7|TRBV27|many|-
TGTGCCAGCAGTCCCCGGGTCCAGGGTCACGAGCAGTACTTC
CASSPRVQGHEQYF
>TRBJ2-1|TRBV6-5|-|TRBD2
TGTGCCAGCAGTCCCGGGGACTATCCGCGCAATGAGCAGTTCTTC
CASSPGDYPRNEQFF
>TRBJ2-2|TRBV7-2|-|TRBD2
TGTGCCAGCAGCTTATTGAGACTAGCGGGGGTGAACACCGGGGAGCTGTTTTTT
CASSLLRLAGVNTGELFF
>TRBJ1-6|TRBV29-1|-|-
TGCAGCGCTCTAAGAGGCACAGGGAAACATAATTCACCCCTCCACTTT
CSALRGTGKHNSPLHF
>TRBJ2-7|TRBV4-2|-|-
TGTGCCAGCAGCCACCTCATGCGGCAGGGGTCCTACGAGCAGTACTTC
CASSHLMRQGSYEQYF
>TRBJ2-5|TRBV3-1/TRBV3-2|few|TRBD2
TGTGCCAGCAGCCGAATCGGGACTAGCGGGGTATTCGACAAAGAGACCCAGTACTTC
CASSRIGTSGVFDKETQYF
>TRBJ1-2|TRBV4-3|-|TRBD1
TGCGCCAGCAGCCAAGAAGGCAGGGGGCGGCTCTATGGCTACACCTTC
CASSQEGRGRLYGYTF
>TRBJ1-2|TRBV6-1|-|TRBD1
TGTGCCAGCAGTGAAGGGGGACAGTCCTATGGCTACACCTTC
CASSEGGQSYGYTF
>TRBJ1-1|TRBV6-5|-|-
TGTGCCAGCAGCCCCCTCGACACGAACACTGAAGCTTTCTTT
CASSPLDTNTEAFF
>TRBJ2-2|TRBV9|-|-
TGTGCCAGCAGCGACAGCTACACCGGGGAGCTGTTTTTT
CASSDSYTGELFF
>TRBJ1-1|TRBV5-4|-|TRBD1
TGTGCCAGCAGCTCCTTAGAGGGGGCGATAAGGAACACTGAAGCTTTCTTT
CASSSLEGAIRNTEAFF
>TRBJ2-7|TRBV5-1|-|-
TGCGCCAGCAGCTTGGACCGAGGCGTCTACGAGCAGTACTTC
CASSLDRGVYEQYF
>TRBJ1-6|TRBV11-2|-|-
TGTGCCAGCAGCTTAGCCTCGACAGTTTATAATTCACCCCTCCACTTT
CASSLASTVYNSPLHF
>TRBJ1-1|TRBV3-1/TRBV3-2|-|TRBD1
TGTGCCAGCAGCCCCGGGACAGGGGTGATTACTGAAGCTTTCTTT
CASSPGTGVITEAFF
>TRBJ1-4|TRBV6-2/TRBV6-3|-|TRBD1
TGTGCCAGCAGTTACCTGGACAGGTGGGATGAAAAACTGTTTTTT
CASSYLDRWDEKLFF
>TRBJ2-1|TRBV4-1|-|-
TGCGCCAGCAGCCAAGAAAGCGGGACAGGTCCTTACAATGAGCAGTTCTTC
CASSQESGTGPYNEQFF
>TRBJ1-2|TRBV7-9|-|-
TGTGCCAGCAGCCTAAGTCGACAGAACTATGGCTACACCTTC
CASSLSRQNYGYTF
>TRBJ2-5|TRBV4-1|-|-
TGCGCCAGCAGCCAAAACAGATACCAAGAGACCCAGTACTTC
CASSQNRYQETQYF
>TRBJ2-7|TRBV5-5|-|-
TGTGCCAGCAGCCTCCTGACAGGCCAATCCTACGAGCAGTACTTC
CASSLLTGQSYEQYF
>TRBJ1-5|TRBV10-3|-|TRBD1
TGTGCCTTTCAAAGGGACAGGGAGGGTCAGCCCCAGCATTTT
CAFQRDREGQPQHF
>TRBJ2-3|TRBV5-1|-|-
TGCGCCAGCAGCTTGGTCGGGTTCGGCACAGATACGCAGTATTTT
CASSLVGFGTDTQYF
>TRBJ1-1|TRBV29-1|-|-
TGCAGCGTTTTTCGGGGTACTGAAGCTTTCTTT
CSVFRGTEAFF
>TRBJ1-3|TRBV7-6|-|-
TGTGCCAGCAGCTTAGGCCAGAACTCTGGAAACACCATATATTTT
CASSLGQNSGNTIYF
>TRBJ1-4|TRBV7-2|-|-
TGTGCCAGCAGCTCAAGCCCCGCAACTAATGAAAAACTGTTTTTT
CASSSSPATNEKLFF
>TRBJ1-2|TRBV5-4|once|-
TGTGCCAGCAGCATACCGACAGGAACCGTGTTGGGCTACACCTTC
CASSIPTGTVLGYTF
>TRBJ1-2|TRBV7-2|-|TRBD1
TGTGCCAGCAGCTTGGACAGGCTAAACTATGGCTACACCTTC
CASSLDRLNYGYTF
>TRBJ1-6|TRBV19|-|TRBD1
TGTGCCAGTAGTGCGCTCCCGGGACAGGGGAGTTCACCCCTCCACTTT
CASSALPGQGSSPLHF
>TRBJ1-6|TRBV3-1/TRBV3-2|-|-
TGTGCCAGCAGCCCATTCACGGGGTCCTATAATTCACCCCTCCACTTT
CASSPFTGSYNSPLHF
>TRBJ2-7|TRBV5-6|-|TRBD1
TGTGCCAGCAGCAACGGCCGGACAGGGAGTTTCTACGAGCAGTACTTC
CASSNGRTGSFYEQYF
>TRBJ1-4|TRBV5-1|-|-
TGCGCCAGCAGCACTGGACGGGGGAATGAAAAACTGTTTTTT
CASSTGRGNEKLFF
>TRBJ2-5|TRBV5-5|once|TRBD1
TGTGCCAGCAGCTTAACAGGGGGCGAGACCCAGTACTTC
CASSLTGGETQYF